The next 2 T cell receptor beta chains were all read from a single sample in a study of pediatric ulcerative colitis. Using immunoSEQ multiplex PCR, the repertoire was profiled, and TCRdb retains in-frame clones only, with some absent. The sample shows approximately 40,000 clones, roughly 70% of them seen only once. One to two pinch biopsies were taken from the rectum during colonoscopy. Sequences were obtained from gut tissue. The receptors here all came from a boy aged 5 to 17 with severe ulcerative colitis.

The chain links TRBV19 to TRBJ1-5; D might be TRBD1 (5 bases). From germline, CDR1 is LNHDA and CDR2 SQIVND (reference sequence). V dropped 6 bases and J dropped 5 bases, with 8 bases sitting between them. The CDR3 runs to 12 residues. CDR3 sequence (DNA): TGTGCCAGTAGGACAGCCCATCAGCCCCAGCATTTT. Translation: CASRTAHQPQHF.

The CDR3 nucleotides are TGCGCCAGCAGCGGGGACAGGGTCACAGATACGCAGTATTTT. It encodes CASSGDRVTDTQYF. V gene TRBV5-1 combines with J gene TRBJ2-3; TRBD1 agrees at 9 bases. CDR3 length equals 14 residues. V was clipped by 4 bases and J by 2 bases; unmatched bases: 2. Germline-derived CDR1 and CDR2 are SGHRS and YFSETQ.